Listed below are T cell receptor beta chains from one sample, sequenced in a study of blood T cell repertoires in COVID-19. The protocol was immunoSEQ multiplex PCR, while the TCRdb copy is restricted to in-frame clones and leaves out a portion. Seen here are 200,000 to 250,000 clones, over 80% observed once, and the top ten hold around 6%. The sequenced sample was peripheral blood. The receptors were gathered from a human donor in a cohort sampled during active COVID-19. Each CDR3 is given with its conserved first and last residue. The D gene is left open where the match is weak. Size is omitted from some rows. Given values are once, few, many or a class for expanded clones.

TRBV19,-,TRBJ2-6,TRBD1,CASSILPGGSSGANVLTF,TGTGCCAGTAGTATCCTGCCAGGGGGATCCTCTGGGGCCAACGTCCTGACTTTC
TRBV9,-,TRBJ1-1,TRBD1,CASSATGASEAFF,TGTGCCAGCAGCGCGACAGGGGCCAGTGAAGCTTTCTTT
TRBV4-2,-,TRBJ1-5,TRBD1,CASSQAVGQGTDQPQHF,TGTGCCAGCAGCCAAGCCGTGGGACAGGGGACTGATCAGCCCCAGCATTTT
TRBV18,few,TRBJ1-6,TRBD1,CASSPFSGQGSYNSPLHF,TGTGCCAGCTCACCATTTTCGGGACAGGGATCCTATAATTCACCCCTCCACTTT
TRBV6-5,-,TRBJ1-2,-,CASGRDWDYGYTF,TGTGCCAGCGGCCGAGACTGGGACTATGGCTACACCTTC
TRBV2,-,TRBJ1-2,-,CASSERGNGYTF,TGTGCCAGCAGTGAAAGAGGGAACGGCTACACCTTC
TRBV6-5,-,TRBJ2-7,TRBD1,CASSPSTGDNEQYF,TGTGCCAGCAGTCCTTCCACAGGGGATAACGAGCAGTACTTC
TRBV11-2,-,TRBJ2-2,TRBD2,CASSPRLAGGHTGELFF,TGTGCCAGCAGCCCCCGACTAGCGGGGGGGCACACCGGGGAGCTGTTTTTT
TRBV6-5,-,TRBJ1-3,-,CASRTGEAGNTIYF,TGTGCCAGCAGGACCGGCGAGGCTGGAAACACCATATATTTT
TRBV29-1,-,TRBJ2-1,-,CSAHYNEQFF,TGCAGCGCTCATTACAATGAGCAGTTCTTC
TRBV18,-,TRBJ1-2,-,CASSPNEPPGVGYGYTF,TGTGCCAGCTCACCAAATGAACCCCCGGGGGTAGGCTATGGCTACACCTTC
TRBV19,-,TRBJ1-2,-,CASSIDILGSLTNYGYTF,TGTGCCAGTAGTATAGATATACTGGGCAGTCTGACTAACTATGGCTACACCTTC
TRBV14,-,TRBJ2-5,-,CASSQISLPRETQYF,TGTGCCAGCAGCCAAATCTCCCTTCCCCGAGAGACCCAGTACTTC
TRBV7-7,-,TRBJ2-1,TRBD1,CASSLGVSRTGGEQFF,TGTGCTAGCAGCTTAGGTGTTTCGAGGACAGGGGGCGAGCAGTTCTTC
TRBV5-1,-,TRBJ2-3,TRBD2,CASSPTGLAGGGTDTQYF,TGCGCCAGCAGCCCGACCGGACTAGCGGGGGGGGGCACAGATACGCAGTATTTT
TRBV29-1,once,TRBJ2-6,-,CSVEDLFTGISGANVLTF,TGCAGCGTTGAAGATCTTTTTACAGGGATCTCTGGGGCCAACGTCCTGACTTTC
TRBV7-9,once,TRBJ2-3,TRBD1,CASSLASLGQGRADTQYF,TGTGCCAGCAGCTTAGCGTCCTTGGGACAGGGCAGGGCAGATACGCAGTATTTT
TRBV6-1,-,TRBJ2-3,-,CASSEAARKNTQYF,TGTGCCAGCAGTGAAGCGGCCCGCAAGAATACGCAGTATTTT
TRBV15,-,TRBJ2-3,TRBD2,CATSRGLAGGMGDTQYF,TGTGCCACCAGCAGGGGACTAGCGGGGGGGATGGGAGATACGCAGTATTTT
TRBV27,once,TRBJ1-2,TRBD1,CASSLNRGRGYTF,TGTGCCAGCAGTCTCAACAGGGGGCGGGGCTACACCTTC
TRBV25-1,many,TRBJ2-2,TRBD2,CASSDAGGPPGELFF,TGTGCCAGCAGCGACGCGGGAGGGCCCCCCGGGGAGCTGTTTTTT
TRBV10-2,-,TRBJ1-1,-,CASSEGNLQNTEAFF,TGCGCCAGCAGTGAGGGCAATTTACAGAACACTGAAGCTTTCTTT
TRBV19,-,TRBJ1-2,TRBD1,CASSNQQGNYGYTF,TGTGCCAGTAGTAATCAACAGGGGAACTATGGCTACACCTTC
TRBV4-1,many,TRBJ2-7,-,CASSQVRTVTYEQYF,TGCGCCAGCAGCCAAGTAAGGACAGTCACCTACGAGCAGTACTTC
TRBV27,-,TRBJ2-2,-,CASSPRPAGVYTGELFF,TGTGCCAGCAGTCCCCGCCCTGCAGGGGTTTATACCGGGGAGCTGTTTTTT
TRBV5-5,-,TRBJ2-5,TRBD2,CASITGGTQYF,TGTGCCAGCATCACGGGGGGGACCCAGTACTTC
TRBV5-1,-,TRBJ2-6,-,CASRQTDSGANVLTF,TGCGCCAGCAGACAGACAGACTCTGGGGCCAACGTCCTGACTTTC
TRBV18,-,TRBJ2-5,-,CASSPNRGGQETQYF,TGTGCCAGCTCACCAAATCGTGGGGGGCAAGAGACCCAGTACTTC
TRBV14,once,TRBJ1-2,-,CASSQDRQNYGYTF,TGTGCCAGCAGCCAAGATAGACAGAACTATGGCTACACCTTC
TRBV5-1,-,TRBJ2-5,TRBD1,CASSRTGGAGETQYF,TGCGCCAGCAGCCGGACAGGGGGCGCGGGGGAGACCCAGTACTTC
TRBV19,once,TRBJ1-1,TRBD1,CASSIIIRDSEAFF,TGTGCCAGTAGTATAATCATAAGGGACAGTGAAGCTTTCTTT
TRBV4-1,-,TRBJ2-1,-,CASSQEWERAPYNEQFF,TGCGCCAGCAGCCAAGAATGGGAGCGGGCCCCCTACAATGAGCAGTTCTTC
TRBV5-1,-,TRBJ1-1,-,CASSLLQGGRPEAFF,TGCGCCAGCAGCTTGCTGCAGGGAGGCCGGCCTGAAGCTTTCTTT
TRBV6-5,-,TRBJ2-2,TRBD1,CASRRQGNSGELFF,TGTGCCAGCCGGCGACAGGGGAATTCCGGGGAGCTGTTTTTT
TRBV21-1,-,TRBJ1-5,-,CASTLTRRGQQPQHF,TGTGCCAGCACCCTGACGCGCAGGGGGCAACAGCCCCAGCATTTT
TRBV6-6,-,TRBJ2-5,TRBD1,CASSSQGAGETQYF,TGTGCCAGCAGCTCACAGGGGGCTGGAGAGACCCAGTACTTC
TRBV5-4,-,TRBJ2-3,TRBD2,CASSLRLAGVFTDTQYF,TGTGCCAGCAGCCTAAGACTAGCGGGGGTTTTCACAGATACGCAGTATTTT
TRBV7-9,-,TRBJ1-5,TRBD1,CASSLDRGGNQPQHF,TGTGCCAGCAGCTTAGACAGGGGCGGCAATCAGCCCCAGCATTTT
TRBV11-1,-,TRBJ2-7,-,CASSPSWGGLYEQYF,TGTGCCAGCAGCCCGAGTTGGGGGGGCCTTTACGAGCAGTACTTC
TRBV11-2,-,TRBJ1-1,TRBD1,CASSLRTGANTEAFF,TGTGCCAGCAGCCTACGGACAGGTGCTAACACTGAAGCTTTCTTT
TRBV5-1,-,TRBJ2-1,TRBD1,CASSLGGTGPYNEQFF,TGCGCCAGCAGCTTGGGGGGGACAGGTCCCTACAATGAGCAGTTCTTC
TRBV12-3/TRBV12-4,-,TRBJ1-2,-,CASSLWGSHGYTF,TGTGCCAGCAGTTTATGGGGCAGTCATGGCTACACCTTC
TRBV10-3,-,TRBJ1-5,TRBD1,CAISDADRVGNQPQHF,TGTGCCATCAGTGACGCGGACAGGGTTGGCAATCAGCCCCAGCATTTT
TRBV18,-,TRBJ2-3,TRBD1,CASSPGQVTEDTQYF,TGTGCCAGCTCACCGGGACAGGTTACAGAAGATACGCAGTATTTT
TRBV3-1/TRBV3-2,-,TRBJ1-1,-,CASSLLGGVNTEAFF,TGTGCCAGCAGCCTCCTGGGGGGAGTCAACACTGAAGCTTTCTTT
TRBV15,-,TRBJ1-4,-,CATSREQSDEKLFF,TGTGCCACCAGCAGAGAACAGTCGGATGAAAAACTGTTTTTT
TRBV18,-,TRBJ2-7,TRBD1,CASSPQSPGTGAYEQYF,TGTGCCAGCTCACCTCAGTCACCCGGGACAGGGGCCTACGAGCAGTACTTC
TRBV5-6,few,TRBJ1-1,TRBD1,CASSYRVGTGITEAFF,TGTGCCAGCAGCTACAGAGTCGGGACAGGGATCACTGAAGCTTTCTTT
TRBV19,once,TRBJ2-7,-,CASSPGLLSYEQYF,TGTGCCAGTAGCCCAGGACTATTATCCTACGAGCAGTACTTC
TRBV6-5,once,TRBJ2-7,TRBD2,CASRPSGGRDYEQYF,TGTGCCAGCAGGCCCTCAGGCGGGAGGGACTACGAGCAGTACTTC
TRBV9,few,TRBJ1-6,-,CASSGEGRPNSPLHF,TGTGCCAGCAGCGGAGAGGGCAGGCCCAATTCACCCCTCCACTTT
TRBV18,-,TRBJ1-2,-,CASSPPERSGYTF,TGTGCCAGCTCACCACCGGAGAGGAGTGGCTACACCTTC
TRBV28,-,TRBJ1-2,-,CASRGTLNYGYTF,TGTGCCAGCAGGGGGACACTTAACTATGGCTACACCTTC
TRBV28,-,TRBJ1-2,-,CASSPRVLGGYTF,TGTGCCAGCTCTCCCAGGGTCCTTGGTGGCTACACCTTC
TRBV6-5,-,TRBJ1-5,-,CASSRQVNSNQPQHF,TGTGCCAGCAGTCGACAGGTCAATAGCAATCAGCCCCAGCATTTT
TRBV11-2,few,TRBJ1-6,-,CASSLRRGNNSPLHF,TGTGCCAGCAGCTTAAGAAGGGGTAACAATTCACCCCTCCACTTT
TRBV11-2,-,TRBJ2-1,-,CASRRRDLGSAEQFF,TGTGCCAGCAGACGCCGGGACTTAGGCTCTGCTGAGCAGTTCTTC